This TCR beta chain was sequenced in a study of prognosis after radiotherapy for stage I lung cancer. Background on the study: Stage I lung tumors that were newly diagnosed and primary were found in around 13 patients, while a handful of patients had oligometastatic NSCLC after surgical resection of the primary tumor.

Overall study findings and caveats: Medians of approximately 10,000 versus 7,000 showed unique TCR clone counts falling after stereotactic body radiation therapy.

For each of two time points, a six-milliliter draw of peripheral blood was taken. Genomic DNA was the source, and TCR beta CDR3 was amplified from it by two-round multiplex PCR. The authors ran first-round PCR with primers specific to each TRBV and TRBJ gene. In the second PCR round, amplification relied on universal primers. TCRdb independently ran MiXCR on the multiplex PCR reads; one entry per CDR3 protein. The table records some 56,000 distinct CDR3 sequences, about 25% of them present only once. The germline V gene encodes CDR1 MNHGY and CDR2 SVAAGI. The CDR3 loop spans 13 amino acids. Notes on this clonotype: The antigen remains undetermined. A read error is likely here: a far larger clone is one base away.

This chain joins TRBV6-9 and TRBJ2-7, with TRBD1 as a possible D gene (6 bases). The sample here was PBMCs, taken before or after stereotactic body radiation therapy (not recorded which). This receptor was identified in a donor older than 45 with non-small cell lung cancer. CDR3 sequence: CTSSELDRNHPGF. The CDR3, as DNA: TGTACCAGCAGTGAACTCGACAGGAACCATCCAGGATTC.